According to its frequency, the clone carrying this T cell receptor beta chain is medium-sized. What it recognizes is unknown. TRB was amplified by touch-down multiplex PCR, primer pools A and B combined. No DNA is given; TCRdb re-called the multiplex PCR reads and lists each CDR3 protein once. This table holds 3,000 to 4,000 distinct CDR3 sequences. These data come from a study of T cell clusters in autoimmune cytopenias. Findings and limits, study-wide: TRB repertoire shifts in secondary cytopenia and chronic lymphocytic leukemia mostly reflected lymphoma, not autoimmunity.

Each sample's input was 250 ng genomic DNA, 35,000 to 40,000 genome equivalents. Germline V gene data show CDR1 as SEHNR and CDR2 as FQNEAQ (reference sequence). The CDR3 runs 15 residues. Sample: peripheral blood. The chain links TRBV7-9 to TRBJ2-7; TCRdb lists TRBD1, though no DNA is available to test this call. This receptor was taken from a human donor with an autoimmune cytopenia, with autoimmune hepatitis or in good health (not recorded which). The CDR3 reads CASSPPGQGAYEQYF.